This TCR beta chain came from a study of cytomegalovirus exposure and HLA in healthy donors. Whole-study results and caveats: Reportedly, cytomegalovirus status was diagnosed with high sensitivity and specificity.

The length of the CDR3 is 16 residues. CDR1 and CDR2 (germline): SNHLY, FYNNEI. V gave up 2 bases and J gave up 3 bases, with 17 bases separating them. Separate from the roughly 700-subject first cohort, the roughly 120-subject validation cohort was the one that the donors belonged to. TCRdb keeps only in-frame clones here, not all; method: immunoSEQ multiplex PCR. The repertoire holds around 150,000 clones, with about 90% as singletons. About this clone: Its antigen is still unknown.

The receptor was derived from a woman younger than 30 in good health and CMV-seropositive. The rearrangement joins TRBV2 to TRBJ2-7; possible D gene TRBD1, 6 bases. Material for sequencing was PBMCs. The CDR3 protein is CASSEPTGPSFYEQYF. The DNA for the CDR3 is TGTGCCAGCAGTGAACCGACAGGCCCCTCCTTCTACGAGCAGTACTTC. The variable domain in full, completed from reference TRBV2 and TRBJ2-7, reads EPEVTQTPSHQVTQMGQEVILRCVPISNHLYFYWYRQILGQKVEFLVSFYNNEISEKSEIFDDQFSVERPDGSNFTLKIRSTKLEDSAMYFCASSEPTGPSFYEQYFGPGTRLTVT.